This entry describes one T cell receptor (beta chain). Its antigen remains undetermined. Base qualities are not recorded, but no much larger clone differs from it by a single base. TCRdb shows the sequencer as Illumina HiSeq 1500. TCRdb applied fastp at Q25 and MiXCR to the public reads, then kept only in-frame beta chains. Rows with a matching CDR3 protein are joined into one entry that keeps the most common DNA and genes. The sample yields roughly 320,000 distinct CDR3 sequences; approximately 9.5% were counted once. Of the sample, roughly 4.5% falls within the top ten clones. After removal of 6 bases from V and 2 bases from J, the junction retains 14 bases not matched to a gene. There are 17 amino acids in the CDR3, from cysteine to phenylalanine inclusive. Only the CDR3 DNA stays, 51 bases, in frame from base 1. The sample belongs to a study of T cell repertoires in cytomegalovirus infection (dated by TCRdb to the late 2010s). Turning to the overall study: Donor HLA type was relevant to the analysis, as public TCR beta signatures indicated carriage of CMV infection together with the matching HLA type.

Results and caveats for the whole study, not just this receptor: The ex vivo response was dominated by HLA-C-restricted CMV-specific TCR beta clonotypes, which also provided the single most frequent clonotype in two of eight donors. In both this cohort and an independent roughly 330-donor cohort, the cumulative frequency of public TCR beta family members distinguished carriers of CMV infection plus the relevant HLA type.

This receptor was obtained from a human donor in good health (CMV status not recorded). Some clones in this sample may be carry-over from other donors' samples. The V gene is TRBV12-3 or TRBV12-4 and the J gene is TRBJ2-3, and TRBD1 matches 7 of the central bases. The specimen sequenced was PBMCs. Here is the DNA: TGTGCCAGCAGCTCACCGCCAGGGGACAGCTACACAGATACGCAGTATTTT. Protein translation: CASSSPPGDSYTDTQYF.